This paragraph covers one TCR beta chain sequence. Its antigen is unidentified. The CDR3 is made up of 15 amino acids. Trimming cost V 5 bases and J 4 bases, with 15 bases left between them. Per the germline V gene, CDR1 is LNHDA and CDR2 is SQIVND (reference sequence). This sample is part of a study of TIL therapy for anti-PD-1-resistant metastatic lung cancer. Study observations and caveats: This highly selected cohort may not generalize to typical lung cancer patients. Infused TIL clonotypes partially replaced the baseline blood repertoire, then decayed over months.

Time point described: pre-treatment sample, taken before nivolumab and TIL therapy. The libraries were made with immunoSEQ v3. The table came from immunoSEQ multiplex PCR; TCRdb's copy has only in-frame clones and leaves some out. The repertoire holds under 55,000 clones, with 70% to 80% as singletons. The receptor comes from a woman aged 25 to 80 with non-small cell lung cancer. The chain recombines TRBV19 with TRBJ1-5; D gene ambiguous. The sample consisted of blood, taken at baseline. CDR3 sequence: CASSHQSPSNQPQHF. The CDR3 DNA follows: TGTGCCAGTAGTCATCAGAGCCCTTCTAATCAGCCCCAGCATTTT. The whole variable domain, remainder taken from reference TRBV19 and TRBJ1-5, is DGGITQSPKYLFRKEGQNVTLSCEQNLNHDAMYWYRQDPGQGLRLIYYSQIVNDFQKGDIAEGYSVSREKKESFPLTVTSAQKNPTAFYLCASSHQSPSNQPQHFGDGTRLSIL.